These 9 T cell receptor beta chains originate from one sample sequenced in a study of T-cell reconstitution after alpha-beta-depleted transplantation in children. The TCRbeta library incorporated unique molecular identifiers. TCRdb reprocessed the PCR reads via MiXCR and lists one record per CDR3 protein. The sample has 450,000 to 600,000 distinct CDR3 sequences; over 9.5% are singletons. Specimen: PBMCs, collected before TCRalphabeta/CD19-depleted stem cell transplant. The origin of the receptors is a child aged 2 to 15 with inherited bone marrow failure, due to receive a stem cell transplant.

The CDR3 protein is CASRQDGAPLGYTF. CDR3 sequence (DNA): TGTGCCAGCAGACAAGACGGCGCTCCTCTAGGCTACACCTTC. This rearrangement joins TRBV12-3 or TRBV12-4 to TRBJ1-2; D is uncertain. This CDR3 region has 14 residues. V shed 6 bases and J shed 8 bases, with 19 bases lying between them.

This clonotype was counted ten times or more. The rearrangement uses TRBV29-1 and TRBJ2-7; D remains unclear. The germline V gene has CDR1 SQVTM and CDR2 ANQGSEA. The CDR3 loop spans 11 amino acids. Trimming took 5 bases from V and 4 from J, leaving 9 bases between them. CDR3 loop: CSVSTGYEQYF. Written as DNA, the CDR3 is TGCAGCGTTTCGACGGGTTACGAGCAGTACTTC.

This clonotype occurred many times. The chain uses TRBV25-1 and TRBJ2-2; the D gene is possibly TRBD2 (6 bases). Germline CDR1 is MGHDK and CDR2 is SYGVNS. The CDR3 has 16 residues. V dropped 4 bases and J dropped 2 bases, with 14 bases sitting between them. Written as DNA, the CDR3 is TGTGCCAGCAGTGGAGCTACGGGACTCAACACCGGGGAGCTGTTTTTT. Protein: CASSGATGLNTGELFF.

This clonotype was detected ten times or more. The J gene is TRBJ1-1, the V gene TRBV5-1, with TRBD1 as a possible D gene (5 bases). The germline V gene encodes CDR1 SGHRS and CDR2 YFSETQ. The length of the CDR3 is 12 residues. V gave up 3 bases and J gave up 2 bases, with 5 bases separating them. The CDR3 spells CASSWDNTEAFF. The CDR3 DNA reads as TGCGCCAGCAGCTGGGACAACACTGAAGCTTTCTTT. Full variable domain (remainder filled in from reference TRBV5-1 and TRBJ1-1): KAGVTQTPRYLIKTRGQQVTLSCSPISGHRSVSWYQQTPGQGLQFLFEYFSETQRNKGNFPGRFSGRQFSNSRSEMNVSTLELGDSALYLCASSWDNTEAFFGQGTRLTVV.

The V call is TRBV2, the J call TRBJ2-1; 9 bases fit TRBD2. The CDR3 spans 15 residues. Germline-derived CDR1 and CDR2 are SNHLY and FYNNEI. The J segment lost 5 bases and the V segment lost 8 bases, leaving 10 bases of the junction unmatched. The CDR3 DNA is TGTGCCAGCGGAATAGCGGGAGTCATAGACAATGAGCAGTTCTTC. Translation: CASGIAGVIDNEQFF.

The table lists this clonotype with many counts. The chain uses TRBV27 and TRBJ2-7; no definite D call. Trimming shortened V by 11 bases and J by 1 base, and 12 bases separated the two germline ends. Germline V gene sequence: CDR1 MNHEY, CDR2 SMNVEV (reference sequence). The CDR3 is made up of 12 amino acids. The chain's CDR3 is CAVFSSSYEQYF. The DNA for the CDR3 is TGTGCCGTTTTTAGTTCTTCCTACGAGCAGTACTTC.

This clonotype was observed at least ten times. The chain couples TRBV7-9 to TRBJ2-3, with 8 bases lining up with TRBD2. V gave up 5 bases and J gave up 6 bases; unmatched junction bases: 13. The germline V gene has CDR1 SEHNR and CDR2 FQNEAQ (reference sequence). The CDR3 runs to 16 residues. CDR3: CASSPPRAGVGDTQYF. In DNA form, the CDR3 reads TGTGCCAGCAGCCCCCCCCGAGCGGGAGTGGGGGATACGCAGTATTTT. Complete variable domain (other parts from reference TRBV7-9 and TRBJ2-3): DTGVSQNPRHKITKRGQNVTFRCDPISEHNRLYWYRQTLGQGPEFLTYFQNEAQLEKSRLLSDRFSAERPKGSFSTLEIQRTEQGDSAMYLCASSPPRAGVGDTQYFGPGTRLTVL.

This clonotype was seen at least ten times. The J gene is TRBJ2-3, the V gene TRBV7-2, with TRBD2 matching over 7 bases. V trimming: 5 bases; J trimming: 5 bases; junction bases outside the gene matches: 4. This CDR3 contains 13 residues. Germline assignment: CDR1 SGHTA and CDR2 FQGNSA. Here the CDR3 DNA reads TGTGCCAGCAGCAAAGTAGCGGGAGATACGCAGTATTTT. It is translated as CASSKVAGDTQYF.

This clonotype was counted at least ten times. This chain links TRBV7-9 with TRBJ1-6, with unresolved D. Germline CDR1 SEHNR, CDR2 FQNEAQ (reference sequence). V lost 1 base to trimming and J lost 11 bases, with 9 bases between them. The CDR3 loop spans 13 amino acids. The CDR3 bases are TGTGCCAGCAGCTTAGACCCGGGGACACCCCTCCACTTT. It specifies CASSLDPGTPLHF.